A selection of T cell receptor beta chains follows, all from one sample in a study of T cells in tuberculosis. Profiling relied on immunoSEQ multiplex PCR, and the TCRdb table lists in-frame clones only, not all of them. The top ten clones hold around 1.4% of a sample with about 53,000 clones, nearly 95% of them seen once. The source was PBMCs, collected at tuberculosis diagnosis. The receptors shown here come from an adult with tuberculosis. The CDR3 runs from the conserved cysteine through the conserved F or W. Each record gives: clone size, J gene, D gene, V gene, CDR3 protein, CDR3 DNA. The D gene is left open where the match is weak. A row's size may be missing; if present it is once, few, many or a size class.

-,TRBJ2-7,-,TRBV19,CASSIGPPGDEQYF,TGTGCCAGTAGTATAGGCCCACCGGGGGACGAGCAGTACTTC
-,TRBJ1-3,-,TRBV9,CASSVVGSRGNTIYF,TGTGCCAGCAGCGTAGTCGGGTCACGAGGAAACACCATATATTTT
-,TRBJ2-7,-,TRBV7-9,CASSSGGPYEQYF,TGTGCCAGCAGCTCAGGGGGGCCCTACGAGCAGTACTTC
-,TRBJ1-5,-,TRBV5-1,CASSSAPDQPQHF,TGCGCCAGCAGCTCCGCTCCGGATCAGCCCCAGCATTTT
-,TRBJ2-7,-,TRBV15,CATSSLMRGTPHYEQYF,TGTGCCACCAGCTCCTTGATGAGAGGGACTCCGCACTACGAGCAGTACTTC
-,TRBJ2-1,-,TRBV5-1,CASSLRDTHEQFF,TGCGCCAGCAGCTTGCGCGACACCCATGAGCAGTTCTTC
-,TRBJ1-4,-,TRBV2,CASNGRQTNEKLFF,TGTGCCAGCAATGGTCGCCAGACTAATGAAAAACTGTTTTTT
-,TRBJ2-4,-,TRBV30,CAWSLAAKNIQYF,TGTGCCTGGAGTCTAGCGGCCAAAAACATTCAGTACTTC
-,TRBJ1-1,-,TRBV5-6,CASSSLANRGEAFF,TGTGCCAGCAGCTCCCTAGCGAACAGAGGCGAAGCTTTCTTT
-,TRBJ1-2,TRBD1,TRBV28,CASSPAGQGGFYYGYTF,TGTGCCAGCAGTCCCGCGGGACAGGGGGGCTTCTACTATGGCTACACCTTC
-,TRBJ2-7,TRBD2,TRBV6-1,CASSVPPGLARHEQYF,TGTGCCAGCAGTGTACCCCCGGGACTAGCACGTCACGAGCAGTACTTC
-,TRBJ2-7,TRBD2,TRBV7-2,CASSPGLAVYEQYF,TGTGCCAGCAGCCCGGGACTAGCGGTCTACGAGCAGTACTTC
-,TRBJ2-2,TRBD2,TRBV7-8,CASSTRLAGAPGELFF,TGTGCCAGCAGCACTCGACTAGCGGGAGCCCCCGGGGAGCTGTTTTTT
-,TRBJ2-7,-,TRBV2,CASREQVTYEQYF,TGTGCCAGCAGGGAACAGGTTACCTACGAGCAGTACTTC
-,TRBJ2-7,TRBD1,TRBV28,CASSPTGTYEQYF,TGTGCCAGCAGCCCGACAGGGACCTACGAGCAGTACTTC
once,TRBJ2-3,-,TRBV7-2,CASSFQFTDTQYF,TGTGCCAGCAGCTTTCAGTTCACAGATACGCAGTATTTT
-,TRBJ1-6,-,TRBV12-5,CASGPGSYNSPLHF,TGTGCTAGTGGCCCGGGTTCCTATAATTCACCCCTCCACTTT
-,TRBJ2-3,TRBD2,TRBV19,CASSPLAASTDTQYF,TGTGCCAGTTCCCCTCTAGCGGCCAGCACAGATACGCAGTATTTT
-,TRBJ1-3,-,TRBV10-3,CAISLDGNTIYF,TGTGCCATCAGTCTTGACGGGAACACCATATATTTT
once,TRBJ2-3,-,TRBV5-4,CASSGRGSAGVTDTQYF,TGTGCCAGTAGCGGAAGAGGCTCGGCGGGCGTCACAGATACGCAGTATTTT
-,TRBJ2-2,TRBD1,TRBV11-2,CASSLLQGAGGELFF,TGTGCCAGCAGCTTACTACAGGGGGCCGGCGGGGAGCTGTTTTTT
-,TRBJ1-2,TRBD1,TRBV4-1,CASSPVTGGGNYGYTF,TGCGCCAGCAGCCCCGTTACAGGGGGTGGTAACTATGGCTACACCTTC
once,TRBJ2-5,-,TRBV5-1,CASSLAKRVQETQYF,TGCGCCAGCAGCTTGGCCAAGCGGGTTCAAGAGACCCAGTACTTC
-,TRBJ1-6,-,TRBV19,CASTPGASTGISPLHF,TGTGCCAGTACCCCGGGCGCCTCTACAGGGATTTCACCCCTCCACTTT
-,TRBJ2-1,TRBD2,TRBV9,CASSVGTSGIYNEQFF,TGTGCCAGCAGCGTAGGGACTAGCGGGATTTACAATGAGCAGTTCTTC
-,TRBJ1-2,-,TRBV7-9,CASSLNEGGYTF,TGTGCCAGCAGCTTAAACGAGGGAGGCTACACCTTC
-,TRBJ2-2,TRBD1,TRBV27,CASSLDRASGELFF,TGTGCCAGCAGTTTGGACAGGGCGTCCGGGGAGCTGTTTTTT
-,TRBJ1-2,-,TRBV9,CASSPIMGTPGYTF,TGTGCCAGCAGCCCTATTATGGGGACACCGGGCTACACCTTC
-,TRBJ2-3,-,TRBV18,CASSAQSLSTDTQYF,TGTGCCAGCTCAGCTCAGTCTCTTAGCACAGATACGCAGTATTTT
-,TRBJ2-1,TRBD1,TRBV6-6,CASSYSGTDYNEQFF,TGTGCCAGCAGTTACTCAGGGACAGACTACAATGAGCAGTTCTTC
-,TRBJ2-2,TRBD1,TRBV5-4,CASSTGTVTGELFF,TGTGCCAGCAGCACCGGGACAGTCACCGGGGAGCTGTTTTTT
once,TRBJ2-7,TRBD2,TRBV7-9,CASSLLAGGSREQYF,TGTGCCAGCAGCCTCCTAGCGGGAGGATCGCGCGAGCAGTACTTC
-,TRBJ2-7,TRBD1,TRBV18,CASSPPRGPTYEQYF,TGTGCCAGCTCACCACCGAGGGGGCCAACCTACGAGCAGTACTTC
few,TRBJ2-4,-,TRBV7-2,CASSLVPSKNIQYF,TGTGCCAGCAGCTTAGTCCCCAGTAAAAACATTCAGTACTTC
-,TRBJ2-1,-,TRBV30,CAWSANSYNEQFF,TGTGCCTGGAGTGCCAACTCCTACAATGAGCAGTTCTTC
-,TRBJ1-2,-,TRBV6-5,CASRALGGADYGYTF,TGTGCCAGCAGAGCCCTGGGCGGGGCGGACTATGGCTACACCTTC
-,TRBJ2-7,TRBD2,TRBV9,CASSVEAGGPISYEQYF,TGTGCCAGCAGCGTGGAAGCGGGAGGCCCTATCTCCTACGAGCAGTACTTC
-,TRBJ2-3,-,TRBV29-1,CSVDPGGDTQYF,TGCAGCGTTGACCCAGGGGGGGATACGCAGTATTTT
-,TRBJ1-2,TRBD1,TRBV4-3,CASSPPTFVGGEKGYTF,TGCGCCAGCAGCCCTCCAACATTTGTAGGGGGCGAAAAAGGCTACACCTTC
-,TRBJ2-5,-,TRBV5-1,CASSLLKDGLGQETQYF,TGCGCCAGCAGCTTGCTTAAGGACGGACTCGGACAAGAGACCCAGTACTTC
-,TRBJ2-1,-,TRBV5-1,CASSSYTGSGFGEQFF,TGCGCCAGCAGCTCCTATACGGGATCGGGTTTTGGTGAGCAGTTCTTC
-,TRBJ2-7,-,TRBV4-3,CASSHRDRGPYEQYF,TGCGCCAGCAGCCATCGTGATAGAGGGCCCTACGAGCAGTACTTC
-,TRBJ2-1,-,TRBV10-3,CAIIGRESTNEQFF,TGTGCCATCATAGGGCGGGAAAGCACCAATGAGCAGTTCTTC
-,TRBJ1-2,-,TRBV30,CAWSVHSYGYTF,TGTGCCTGGAGTGTACACAGTTATGGCTACACCTTC
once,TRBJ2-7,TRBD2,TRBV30,CAWSVSLAGGPRGGEQYF,TGTGCCTGGAGTGTTTCTCTAGCGGGAGGGCCAAGGGGAGGCGAGCAGTACTTC
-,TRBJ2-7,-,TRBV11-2,CASSLQTGAQYF,TGTGCCAGCAGCCTCCAGACAGGAGCGCAGTACTTC
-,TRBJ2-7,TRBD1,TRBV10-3,CAISEGGDREKQYF,TGTGCCATCAGTGAAGGGGGGGACAGGGAAAAGCAGTACTTC
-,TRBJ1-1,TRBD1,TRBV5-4,CASSAGTGGGEAFF,TGTGCCAGCAGCGCCGGGACAGGGGGGGGTGAAGCTTTCTTT
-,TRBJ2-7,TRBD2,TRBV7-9,CASSPKGGSSYEQYF,TGTGCCAGCAGCCCTAAGGGCGGGAGCTCCTACGAGCAGTACTTC
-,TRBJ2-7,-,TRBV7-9,CASSLGQVYEQYF,TGTGCCAGCAGCTTAGGGCAGGTCTACGAGCAGTACTTC
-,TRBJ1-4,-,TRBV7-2,CASTLGPTSQKLFF,TGTGCCAGCACCTTAGGTCCTACGTCTCAAAAACTGTTTTTT
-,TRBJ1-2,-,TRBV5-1,CASRAGERGYTF,TGCGCCAGCAGGGCAGGGGAGCGTGGCTACACCTTC
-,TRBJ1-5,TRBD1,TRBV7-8,CASSPGTGGAQYSNQPQHF,TGTGCCAGCAGCCCAGGGACAGGGGGCGCCCAATATAGCAATCAGCCCCAGCATTTT
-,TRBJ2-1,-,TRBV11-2,CASHTGTSTYNEQFF,TGTGCCAGCCACACCGGGACTTCAACCTACAATGAGCAGTTCTTC
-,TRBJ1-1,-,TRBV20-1,CSARGATEAFF,TGCAGTGCACGGGGAGCCACTGAAGCTTTCTTT